Below, 6 T cell receptor beta chains from the same sample are listed, as sequenced in a study of blood T cell repertoires in COVID-19. The data were produced by immunoSEQ multiplex PCR, yet TCRdb's version contains in-frame clones alone and is incomplete. The sample shows fewer than 300,000 clones, 75% to 90% of them seen only once. Material for sequencing was peripheral blood. The receptors shown here come from a woman aged 70-85 years with active or convalescent COVID-19.

About this clone itself: Since the CDR3 does not end with the conserved phenylalanine or tryptophan, this likely comes from a read error. In DNA, the CDR3 is TGTGCCACCAGTGATGACAATGGCAACATTCAGTACCTC. Its translation is CATSDDNGNIQYL. V gene TRBV24-1 combines with J gene TRBJ2-4, with unresolved D. Per the germline V gene, CDR1 is KGHDR and CDR2 is SFDVKD. This CDR3 is built from 13 residues. V lost 3 bases, J lost 7 bases, and 9 bases lay in between.

This clone was recorded only once. This chain uses TRBV19 with TRBJ2-2; TRBD2 is a possible D gene (6 bases). Germline V gives CDR1 LNHDA, CDR2 SQIVND (reference sequence). The CDR3 spans 16 residues. Trimming left V 5 bases short and J 6 bases short, with 19 bases between. The chain's CDR3 is CASSSLGLGGSGELFF. The CDR3 region has the DNA TGTGCCAGTAGTTCGCTGGGACTGGGCGGCTCCGGGGAGCTGTTTTTT.

The V call is TRBV7-8, the J call TRBJ1-1; no clear D. This CDR3 has 14 amino acids. CDR1 and CDR2 (germline): SGHVS, FQNEAQ. V lost 1 base, J lost 3 bases, and 9 bases lay in between. The CDR3 loop reads CASSLEPRYTEAFF. DNA for the CDR3: TGTGCCAGCAGCTTAGAGCCAAGATACACTGAAGCTTTCTTT. Using reference TRBV7-8 and TRBJ1-1 for the parts outside the CDR3, the full variable domain is GAGVSQSPRYKVAKRGQDVALRCDPISGHVSLFWYQQALGQGPEFLTYFQNEAQLDKSGLPSDRFFAERPEGSVSTLKIQRTQQEDSAVYLCASSLEPRYTEAFFGQGTRLTVV.

This clone has a handful of counts. The chain couples TRBV4-2 to TRBJ1-3; 7 bases are shared with TRBD1. V lost 0 bases to trimming and J lost 3 bases; unmatched junction nucleotides: 5. Germline V gene data show CDR1 as LGHNA and CDR2 as YNFKEQ. There are 16 residues in the CDR3. The CDR3 nucleotides read TGTGCCAGCAGCCAAGAAGTGGCAGGGGGTGGAAACACCATATATTTT. It specifies CASSQEVAGGGNTIYF.

The rearrangement links TRBV7-2 to TRBJ1-1, with unresolved D. Germline V gene sequence: CDR1 SGHTA, CDR2 FQGNSA. The CDR3 length is 13 residues. V lost 6 bases, J lost 8 bases, and 16 bases lay in between. This CDR3 reads CASRFSGVREAFF. In DNA, the CDR3 is TGTGCCAGCAGGTTCTCCGGGGTAAGAGAAGCTTTCTTT.

This CDR3 reads CSVAGPSVNTEAFF. CDR3 coding DNA: TGCAGCGTGGCTGGTCCGTCAGTGAACACTGAAGCTTTCTTT. The rearrangement links TRBV29-1 to TRBJ1-1; D not resolved. V was shortened by 6 bases and J by 0 bases, with 14 bases between the two germline ends. In germline, CDR1 is SQVTM, CDR2 ANQGSEA. CDR3 length: 14 residues.